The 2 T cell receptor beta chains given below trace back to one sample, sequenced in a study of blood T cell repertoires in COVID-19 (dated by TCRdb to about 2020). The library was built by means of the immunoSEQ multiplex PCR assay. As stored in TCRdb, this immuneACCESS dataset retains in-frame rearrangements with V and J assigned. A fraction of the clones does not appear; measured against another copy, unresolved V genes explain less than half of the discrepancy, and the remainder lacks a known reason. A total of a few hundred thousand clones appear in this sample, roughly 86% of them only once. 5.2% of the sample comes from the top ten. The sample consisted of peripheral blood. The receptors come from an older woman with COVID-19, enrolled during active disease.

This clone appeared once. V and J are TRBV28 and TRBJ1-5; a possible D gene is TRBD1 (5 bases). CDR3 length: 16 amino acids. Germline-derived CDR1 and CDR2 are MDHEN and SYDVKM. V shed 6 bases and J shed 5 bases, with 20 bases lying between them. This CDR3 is CASRFESGGGYQPQHF. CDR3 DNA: TGTGCCAGCAGATTCGAGAGTGGCGGGGGTTATCAGCCCCAGCATTTT.

CDR3 DNA: TGTGCCAGCAGCCAAGTCTGGGGGGTTGGGGAGACCCAGTACTTC. Its translation: CASSQVWGVGETQYF. The chain has TRBV3-1 (or the pseudogene TRBV3-2) and TRBJ2-5; D perhaps matches TRBD2 (6 bases). Trimming took off 1 base at V and 5 bases at J, with 14 bases between the two ends. The CDR3 consists of 15 residues. The germline V gene encodes CDR1 LGHDT and CDR2 YNNKEL (reference sequence).